Given below is one TCR beta chain in context. Its antigen is not known. Sequenced by immunoSEQ multiplex PCR; TCRdb stores in-frame clones only, minus some. The sample consists of about 2.4 million clones, roughly nine tenths of them appearing once. This sample was included in a study of shared clonotypes between healthy human individuals. Study-wide findings and caveats: Clonotypes shared by all four donors outscored non-shared clonotypes in generation probability.

Negatively enriched CD4+ T cells were divided by CD45RA into naive and memory. CDR3 length: 11 residues. V lost 0 bases and J 9 bases, leaving 5 bases between the germline ends. Looked up from germline, CDR1 is MNHEY and CDR2 is SVGAGI. The TCR comes from a young man in good health. The sequenced sample consisted of naive CD4+ T cells sorted from blood. Indicated subset: CD45RA+ positively selected. This sequence joins TRBV6-5 and TRBJ2-5, with D perhaps given as TRBD1 or TRBD2 (5 bases each). The CDR3 protein is CASSYSGAQYF. In DNA, the CDR3 is TGTGCCAGCAGTTACTCGGGGGCCCAGTACTTC.